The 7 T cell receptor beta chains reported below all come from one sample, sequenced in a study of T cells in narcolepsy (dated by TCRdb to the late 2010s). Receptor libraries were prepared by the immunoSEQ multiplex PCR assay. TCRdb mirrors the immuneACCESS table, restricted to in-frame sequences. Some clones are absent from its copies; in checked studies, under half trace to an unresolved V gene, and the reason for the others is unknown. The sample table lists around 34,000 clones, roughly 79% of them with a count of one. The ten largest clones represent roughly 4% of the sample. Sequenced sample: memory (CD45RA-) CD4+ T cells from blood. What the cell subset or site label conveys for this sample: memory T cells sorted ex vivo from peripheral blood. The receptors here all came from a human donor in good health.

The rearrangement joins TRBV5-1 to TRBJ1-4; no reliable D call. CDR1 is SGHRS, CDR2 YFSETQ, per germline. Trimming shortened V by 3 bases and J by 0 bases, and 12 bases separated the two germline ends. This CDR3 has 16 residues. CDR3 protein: CASSSYRGATNEKLFF. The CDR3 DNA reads TGCGCCAGCAGCTCCTACCGGGGAGCAACTAATGAAAAACTGTTTTTT.

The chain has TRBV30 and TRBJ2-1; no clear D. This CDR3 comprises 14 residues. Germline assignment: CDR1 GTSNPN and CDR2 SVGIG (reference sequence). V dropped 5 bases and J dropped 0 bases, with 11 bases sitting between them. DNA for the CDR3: TGTGCCTGGGTACAGAGACTCTCCTACAATGAGCAGTTCTTC. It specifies CAWVQRLSYNEQFF.

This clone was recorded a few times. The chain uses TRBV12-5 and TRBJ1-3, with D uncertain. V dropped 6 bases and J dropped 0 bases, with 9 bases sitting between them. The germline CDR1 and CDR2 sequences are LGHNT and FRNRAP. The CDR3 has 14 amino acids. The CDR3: CASGTDPSGNTIYF. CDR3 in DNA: TGTGCTAGTGGGACTGACCCCTCTGGAAACACCATATATTTT. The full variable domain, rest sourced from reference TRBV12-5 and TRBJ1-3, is DARVTQTPRHKVTEMGQEVTMRCQPILGHNTVFWYRQTMMQGLELLAYFRNRAPLDDSGMPKDRFSAEMPDATLATLKIQPSEPRDSAVYFCASGTDPSGNTIYFGEGSWLTVV.

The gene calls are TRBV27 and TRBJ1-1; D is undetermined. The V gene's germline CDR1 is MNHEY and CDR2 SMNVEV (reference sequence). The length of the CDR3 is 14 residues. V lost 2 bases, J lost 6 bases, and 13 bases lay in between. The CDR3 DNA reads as TGTGCCAGCAGTTTAGATATATCAGGTGCTGAAGCTTTCTTT. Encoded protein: CASSLDISGAEAFF.

CDR3 nucleotide sequence: TGTGCCAGCAGTTTAAACCCCCGGGAGACCCAGTACTTC. Translated, it gives CASSLNPRETQYF. The rearrangement links TRBV27 to TRBJ2-5; no firm D call. The CDR3 runs to 13 residues. CDR1 is MNHEY and CDR2 is SMNVEV in the germline V gene (reference sequence). The V gene lost 2 bases and the J gene lost 5 bases, with 9 bases spanning the gap.

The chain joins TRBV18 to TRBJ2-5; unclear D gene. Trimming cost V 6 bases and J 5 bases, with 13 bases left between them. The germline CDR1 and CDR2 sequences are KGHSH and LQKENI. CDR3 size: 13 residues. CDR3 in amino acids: CASSAGLTETQYF. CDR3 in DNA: TGTGCCAGCTCCGCCGGGCTTACGGAGACCCAGTACTTC.

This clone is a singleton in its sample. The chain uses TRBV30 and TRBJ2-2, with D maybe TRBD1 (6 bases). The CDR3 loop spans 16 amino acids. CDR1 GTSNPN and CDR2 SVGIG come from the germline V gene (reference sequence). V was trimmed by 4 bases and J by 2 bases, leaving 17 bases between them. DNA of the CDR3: TGTGCCTGGATGTTCTCGACGGGACACAACACCGGGGAGCTGTTTTTT. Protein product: CAWMFSTGHNTGELFF. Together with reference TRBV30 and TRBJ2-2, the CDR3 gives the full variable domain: SQTIHQWPATLVQPVGSPLSLECTVEGTSNPNLYWYRQAAGRGLQLLFYSVGIGQISSEVPQNLSASRPQDRQFILSSKKLLLSDSGFYLCAWMFSTGHNTGELFFGEGSRLTVL.